This T cell receptor (beta chain) appears in the sequencing data of a study of blood T cells in healthy people across ages. Trimming shortened V by 5 bases and J by 6 bases, and 8 bases separated the two germline ends. This CDR3 spans 11 amino acids. This clonotype was seen a handful of times. The use of a sample-barcoded 5' primer and a J-beta primer mix characterized a second PCR of roughly 6 to 11 cycles. TCRdb ran MiXCR on the 5' RACE reads and lists one entry per CDR3 protein. The sample comprises approximately 830,000 distinct CDR3 sequences, 60% to 80% of which are singletons, and 25% to 35% rests with the top ten.

Specimen: blood. The TCR comes from a man younger than 40 in good health. The chain couples TRBV12-3 or TRBV12-4 to TRBJ2-7; D is undetermined. Here the CDR3 reads CASSPSREQYF. Written as DNA, the CDR3 is TGTGCCAGCAGTCCATCACGCGAGCAGTACTTC.